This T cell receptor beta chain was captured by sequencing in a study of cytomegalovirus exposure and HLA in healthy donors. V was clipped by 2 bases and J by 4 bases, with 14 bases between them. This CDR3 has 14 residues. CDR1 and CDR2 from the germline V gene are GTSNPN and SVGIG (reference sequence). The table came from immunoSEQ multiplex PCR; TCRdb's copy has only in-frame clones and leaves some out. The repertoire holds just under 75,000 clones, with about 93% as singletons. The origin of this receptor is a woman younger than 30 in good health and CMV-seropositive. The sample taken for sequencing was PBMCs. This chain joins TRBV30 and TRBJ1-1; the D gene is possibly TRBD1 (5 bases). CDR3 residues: CAWSPGGGGTEAFF. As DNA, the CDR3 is TGTGCCTGGAGTCCTGGGGGGGGAGGCACTGAAGCTTTCTTT.